The subject of this entry is one TCR beta chain. As yet, its antigen is unknown. This sample is drawn from a study of blood T cells in healthy people across ages. General study points: The study regarded diversity estimates from one million T cells as underestimates.

Every sample gave at least 5 micrograms of total RNA when it was extracted. Next came a second PCR, run for roughly 6 to 11 cycles, which used a sample-barcoded 5' primer along with a J-beta primer mix. There were at least 2.5 million CDR3-containing paired-end reads obtained from each sample. In TCRdb, the 5' RACE reads were re-called with MiXCR into one record per CDR3 protein. The sample holds 720,000 or so distinct CDR3 sequences; 40% to 50% are singletons and the top ten take around 32%. The sequencing input was blood. The sequence was obtained from an elderly man in good health.

Here the CDR3 DNA reads TGTGCCAGCAGTGGGTTCTGGACTAGCGGGAAAGGGGCCACGATCGAGACCCAGTACTTC. Its translation is CASSGFWTSGKGATIETQYF. The chain recombines TRBV12-3 or TRBV12-4 with TRBJ2-5, with 12 bases identical to TRBD2. The CDR3 runs to 20 residues. V was pared by 5 bases and J by 5 bases, with 21 bases of the junction left unmatched.